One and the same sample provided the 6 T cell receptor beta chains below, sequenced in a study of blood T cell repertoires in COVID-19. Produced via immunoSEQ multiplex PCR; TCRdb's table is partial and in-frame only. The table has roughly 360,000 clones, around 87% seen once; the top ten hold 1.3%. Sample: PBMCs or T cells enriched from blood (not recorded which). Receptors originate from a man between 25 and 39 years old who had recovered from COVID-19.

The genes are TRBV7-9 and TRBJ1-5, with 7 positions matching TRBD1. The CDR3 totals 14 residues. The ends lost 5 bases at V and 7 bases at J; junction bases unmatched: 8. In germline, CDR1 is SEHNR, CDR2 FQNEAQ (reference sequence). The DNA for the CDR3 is TGTGCCAGCAGCCCCCAGGGGGAGTACCAGCCCCAGCATTTT. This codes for CASSPQGEYQPQHF.

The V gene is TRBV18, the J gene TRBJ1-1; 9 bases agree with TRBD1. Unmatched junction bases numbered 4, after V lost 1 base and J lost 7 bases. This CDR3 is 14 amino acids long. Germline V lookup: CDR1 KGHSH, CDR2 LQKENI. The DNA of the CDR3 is TGTGCCAGCTCACCACGGACAGGGGAGAATGAAGCTTTCTTT. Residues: CASSPRTGENEAFF.

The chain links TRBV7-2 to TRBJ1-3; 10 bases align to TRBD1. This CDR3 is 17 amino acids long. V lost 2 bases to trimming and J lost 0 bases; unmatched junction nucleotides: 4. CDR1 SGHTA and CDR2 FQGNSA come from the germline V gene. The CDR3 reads CASSLSTGGTSGNTIYF. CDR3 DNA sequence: TGTGCCAGCAGCTTATCGACAGGGGGCACCTCTGGAAACACCATATATTTT.

CDR3 DNA: TGTGCCAGCAGTCAACAACTATGGACAGGATCGGTCGGGAGTGGCTACACCTTC. Its translation: CASSQQLWTGSVGSGYTF. This rearrangement joins TRBV6-6 to TRBJ1-2, with 7 bases matching TRBD1. This CDR3 comprises 18 residues. V gave up 5 bases and J gave up 7 bases; unmatched junction bases: 22. Germline CDR1 MNHNY, CDR2 SVGAGI (reference sequence).

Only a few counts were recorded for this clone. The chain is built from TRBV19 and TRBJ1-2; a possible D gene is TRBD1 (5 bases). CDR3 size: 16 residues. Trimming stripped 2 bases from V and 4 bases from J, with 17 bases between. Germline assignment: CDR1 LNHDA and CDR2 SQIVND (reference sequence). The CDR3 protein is CASSILLLTDRYGYTF. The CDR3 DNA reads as TGTGCCAGTAGTATATTGCTATTGACAGATCGCTATGGCTACACCTTC.

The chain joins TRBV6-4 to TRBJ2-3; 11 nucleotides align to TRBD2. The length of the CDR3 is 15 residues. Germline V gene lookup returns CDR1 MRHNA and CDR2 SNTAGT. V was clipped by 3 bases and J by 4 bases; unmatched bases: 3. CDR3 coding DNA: TGTGCCAGCAGTGAACTAGCGGGGGATTCAGATACGCAGTATTTT. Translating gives CASSELAGDSDTQYF.